In its sample, the clone carrying this T cell receptor (beta chain) was seen a few times. Its antigen remains unidentified. A sort by CD45RO/CCR7/CD25/CD127/CD95/CD27 yielded CD4+ naive, central memory, regulatory and stem cell-like memory cells. Germline CDR1 SGHNT, CDR2 YYREEE (reference sequence). The CDR3 covers 15 residues. V dropped 2 bases and J dropped 4; count of bases not matched to a gene: 6. This record comes from a study of beta chain features in type 1 diabetes. The study's findings and limits: More deletions and fewer insertions at VDJ junctions were found in patients with type 1 diabetes. The study left unresolved whether HLA type influences TCRB rearrangement.

Sequencing targeted expressed TCRB transcripts, as all isolated RNA had been reverse transcribed. The method was immunoSEQ multiplex PCR; TCRdb's version includes in-frame clones alone and lacks a portion of them. The sample yields about 350,000 clones, around a fifth seen once. Specimen: naive CD4+ T cells from blood. The clonotype comes from a young woman in good health. V usage is TRBV5-4 and J usage is TRBJ2-5; 9 bases are a match to TRBD2. The CDR3, as DNA: TGTGCCAGCAGCTTAGGGCGGGGGGGCGGAGAGACCCAGTACTTC. Translation gives CASSLGRGGGETQYF.